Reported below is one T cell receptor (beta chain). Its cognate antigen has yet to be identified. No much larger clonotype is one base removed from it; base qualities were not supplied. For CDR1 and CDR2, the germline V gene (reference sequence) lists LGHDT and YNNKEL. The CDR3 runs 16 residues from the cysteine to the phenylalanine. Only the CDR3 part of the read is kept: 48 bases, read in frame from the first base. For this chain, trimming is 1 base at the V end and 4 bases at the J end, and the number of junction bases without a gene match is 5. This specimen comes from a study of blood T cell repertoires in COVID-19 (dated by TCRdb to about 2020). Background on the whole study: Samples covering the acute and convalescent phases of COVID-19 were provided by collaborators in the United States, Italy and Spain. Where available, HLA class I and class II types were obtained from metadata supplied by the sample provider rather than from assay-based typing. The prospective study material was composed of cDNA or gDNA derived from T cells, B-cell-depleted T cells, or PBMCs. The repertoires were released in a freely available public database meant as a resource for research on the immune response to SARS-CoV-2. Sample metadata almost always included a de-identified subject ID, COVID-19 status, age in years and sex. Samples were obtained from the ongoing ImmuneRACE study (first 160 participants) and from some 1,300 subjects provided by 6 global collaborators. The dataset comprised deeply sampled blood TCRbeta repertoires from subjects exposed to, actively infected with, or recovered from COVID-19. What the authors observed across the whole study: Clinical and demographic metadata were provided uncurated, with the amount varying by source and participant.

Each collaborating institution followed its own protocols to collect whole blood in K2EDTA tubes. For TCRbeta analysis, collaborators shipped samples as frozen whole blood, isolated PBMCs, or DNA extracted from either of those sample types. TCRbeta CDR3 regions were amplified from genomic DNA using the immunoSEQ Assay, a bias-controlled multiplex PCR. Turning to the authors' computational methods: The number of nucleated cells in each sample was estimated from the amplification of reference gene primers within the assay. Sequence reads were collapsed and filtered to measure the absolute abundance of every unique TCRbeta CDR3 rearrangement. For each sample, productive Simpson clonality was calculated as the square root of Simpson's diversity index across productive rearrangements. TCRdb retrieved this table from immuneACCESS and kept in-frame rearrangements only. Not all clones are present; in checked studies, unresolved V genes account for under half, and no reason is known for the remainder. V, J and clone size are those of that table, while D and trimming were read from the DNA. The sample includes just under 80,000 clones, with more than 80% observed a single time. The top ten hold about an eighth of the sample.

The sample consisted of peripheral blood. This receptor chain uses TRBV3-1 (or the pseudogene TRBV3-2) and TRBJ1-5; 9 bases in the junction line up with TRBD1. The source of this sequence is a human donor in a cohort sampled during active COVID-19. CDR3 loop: CASSQGGQGGNQPQHF. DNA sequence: TGTGCCAGCAGCCAAGGGGGACAGGGAGGGAATCAGCCCCAGCATTTT.